This entry is about one T cell receptor (beta chain). These data originate in a study of blood T cell repertoires in COVID-19. Overall study context: Collection of acute and convalescent COVID-19 samples took place in the United States, Italy and Spain. T cells, B-cell-depleted T cells, or PBMCs provided the cDNA or gDNA that served as material.

Germline values: CDR1 SGHRS, CDR2 YFSETQ. Trimming shortened V by 3 bases and J by 1 base, and 10 bases separated the two germline ends. The CDR3 totals 14 residues. Per the original data handling: Reference gene primers were amplified, and this amplification served to estimate nucleated cell counts. Method: immunoSEQ multiplex PCR; TCRdb's copy keeps in-frame clones and lacks some. V and J calls and clone size are given by that table; D and trimming were obtained from the DNA. The table has tens of thousands of clones, roughly nine tenths seen once; the top ten hold about 16%. The sample comprised peripheral blood. The chain employs TRBV5-1 and TRBJ2-5; possible D gene TRBD1, 6 bases. The TCR originated in a male donor with acute or convalescent COVID-19. CDR3 protein: CASSYQGIQETQYF. CDR3 nucleotides: TGCGCCAGCAGCTACCAGGGGATCCAAGAGACCCAGTACTTC.